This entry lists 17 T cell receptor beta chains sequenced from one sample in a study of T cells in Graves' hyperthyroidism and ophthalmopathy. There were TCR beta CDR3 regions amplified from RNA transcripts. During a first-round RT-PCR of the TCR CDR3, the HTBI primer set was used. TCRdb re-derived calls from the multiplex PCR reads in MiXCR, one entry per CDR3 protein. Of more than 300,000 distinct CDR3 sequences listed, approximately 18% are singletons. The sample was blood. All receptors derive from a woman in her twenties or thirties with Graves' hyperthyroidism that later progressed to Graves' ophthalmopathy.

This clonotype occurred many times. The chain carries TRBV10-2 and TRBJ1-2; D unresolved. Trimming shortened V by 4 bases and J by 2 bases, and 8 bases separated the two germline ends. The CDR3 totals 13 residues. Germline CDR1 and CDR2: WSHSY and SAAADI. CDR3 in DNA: TGCGCCAGCAGTGGGCTACGGAACTATGGCTACACCTTC. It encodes CASSGLRNYGYTF.

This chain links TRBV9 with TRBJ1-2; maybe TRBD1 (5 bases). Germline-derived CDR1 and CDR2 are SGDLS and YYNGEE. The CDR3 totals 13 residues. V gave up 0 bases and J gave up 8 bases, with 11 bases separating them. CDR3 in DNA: TGTGCCAGCAGCGTAGCGGGGGGGAGCGGCTACACCTTC. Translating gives CASSVAGGSGYTF. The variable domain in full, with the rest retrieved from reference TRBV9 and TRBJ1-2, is DSGVTQTPKHLITATGQRVTLRCSPRSGDLSVYWYQQSLDQGLQFLIQYYNGEERAKGNILERFSAQQFPDLHSELNLSSLELGDSALYFCASSVAGGSGYTFGSGTRLTVV.

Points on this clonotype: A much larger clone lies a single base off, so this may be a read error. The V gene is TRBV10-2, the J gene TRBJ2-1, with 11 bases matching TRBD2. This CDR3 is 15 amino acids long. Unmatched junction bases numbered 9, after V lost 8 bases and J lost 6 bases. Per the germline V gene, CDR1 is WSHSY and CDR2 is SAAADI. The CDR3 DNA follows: TGCGCCAGCGATCCCCTAGCGGGAGGTTCCAATGAGCAGTTCTTC. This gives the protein CASDPLAGGSNEQFF.

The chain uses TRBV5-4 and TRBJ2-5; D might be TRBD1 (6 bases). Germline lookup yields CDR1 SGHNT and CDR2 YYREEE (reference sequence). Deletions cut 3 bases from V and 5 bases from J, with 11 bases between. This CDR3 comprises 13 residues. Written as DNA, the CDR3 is TGTGCCAGCAGCTGGGGGCTGGGTGAGACCCAGTACTTC. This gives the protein CASSWGLGETQYF.

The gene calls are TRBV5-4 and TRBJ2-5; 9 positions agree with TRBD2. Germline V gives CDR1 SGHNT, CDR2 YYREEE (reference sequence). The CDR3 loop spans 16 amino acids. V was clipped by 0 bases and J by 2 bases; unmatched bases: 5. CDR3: CASSLAGGRVQETQYF. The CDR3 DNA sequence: TGTGCCAGCAGCTTGGCCGGCGGGAGGGTGCAAGAGACCCAGTACTTC.

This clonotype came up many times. CDR3 coding DNA: TGTGCCAGCAGTCCGGGACAGGGATCTGAAGCTTTCTTT. This codes for CASSPGQGSEAFF. This chain uses TRBV12-3 or TRBV12-4 with TRBJ1-1, with TRBD1 matching over 9 bases. V dropped 5 bases and J dropped 6; count of bases not matched to a gene: 4. The CDR3 totals 13 residues.

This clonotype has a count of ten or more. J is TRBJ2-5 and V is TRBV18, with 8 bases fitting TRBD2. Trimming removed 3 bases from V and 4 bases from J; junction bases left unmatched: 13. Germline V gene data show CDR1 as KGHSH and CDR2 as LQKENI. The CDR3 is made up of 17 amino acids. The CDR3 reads CASSPGSGKARGETQYF. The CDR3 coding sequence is TGTGCCAGCTCACCCGGTAGCGGGAAGGCGAGAGGAGAGACCCAGTACTTC.

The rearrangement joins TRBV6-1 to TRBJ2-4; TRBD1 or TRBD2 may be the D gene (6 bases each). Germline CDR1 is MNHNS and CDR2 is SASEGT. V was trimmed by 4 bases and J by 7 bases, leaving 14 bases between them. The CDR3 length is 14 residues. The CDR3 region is CASSGGGDMNIQYF. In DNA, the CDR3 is TGTGCCAGCAGTGGGGGCGGGGACATGAACATTCAGTACTTC.

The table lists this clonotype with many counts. The CDR3 spells CASSPRDRGYEQYF. CDR3 coding DNA: TGTGCCAGCAGTCCCCGGGACAGGGGCTACGAGCAGTACTTC. The chain is built from TRBV12-3 or TRBV12-4 and TRBJ2-7; 10 bases fit TRBD1. CDR3 size: 14 residues. Trimming at V came to 5 bases and at J to 3 bases, leaving 4 bases not matched to a gene.

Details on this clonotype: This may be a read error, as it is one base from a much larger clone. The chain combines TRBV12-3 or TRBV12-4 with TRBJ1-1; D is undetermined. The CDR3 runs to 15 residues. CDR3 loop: CAGSLKGYRDTEAFF. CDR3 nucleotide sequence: TGTGCCGGCAGTTTAAAGGGCTATCGGGACACTGAAGCTTTCTTT.

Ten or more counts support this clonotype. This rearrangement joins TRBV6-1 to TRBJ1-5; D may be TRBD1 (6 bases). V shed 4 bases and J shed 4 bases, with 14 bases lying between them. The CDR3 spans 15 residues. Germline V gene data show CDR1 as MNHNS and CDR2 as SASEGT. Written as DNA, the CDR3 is TGTGCCAGCAGTGGGACAGATCTTCTAAATCAGCCCCAGCATTTT. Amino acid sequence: CASSGTDLLNQPQHF.

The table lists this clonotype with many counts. The CDR3 sequence is CASSSGGATYEQYF. For the CDR3, the DNA is TGTGCCAGCAGCTCGGGGGGGGCCACCTACGAGCAGTACTTC. The chain joins TRBV7-8 to TRBJ2-7, with 8 positions matching TRBD2. The V gene end was trimmed by 4 bases and the J gene end by 2 bases; junction bases not matched to a gene: 4. Germline CDR1 reads SGHVS; CDR2 reads FQNEAQ. The CDR3 contains 14 residues.

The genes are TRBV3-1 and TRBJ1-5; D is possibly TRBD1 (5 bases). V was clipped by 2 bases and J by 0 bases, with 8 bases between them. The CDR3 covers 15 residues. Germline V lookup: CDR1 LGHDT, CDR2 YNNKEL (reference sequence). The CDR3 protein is CASSQQGNSNQPQHF. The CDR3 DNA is TGTGCCAGCAGCCAACAGGGTAATAGCAATCAGCCCCAGCATTTT.

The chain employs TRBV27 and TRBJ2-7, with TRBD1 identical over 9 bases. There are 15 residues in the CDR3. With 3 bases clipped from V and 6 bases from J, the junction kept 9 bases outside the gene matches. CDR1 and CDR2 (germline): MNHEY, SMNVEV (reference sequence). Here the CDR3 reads CASSFSYRGRSEQYF. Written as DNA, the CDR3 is TGTGCCAGCAGTTTTTCCTACAGGGGGCGATCCGAGCAGTACTTC.

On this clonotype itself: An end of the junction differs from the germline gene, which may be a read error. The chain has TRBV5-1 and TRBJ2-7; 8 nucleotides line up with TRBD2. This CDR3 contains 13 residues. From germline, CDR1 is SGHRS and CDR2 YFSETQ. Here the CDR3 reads CAGGGLDSYEQYF. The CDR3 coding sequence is TGTGCCGGGGGGGGTTTAGACTCCTACGAGCAGTACTTC.

CDR3 sequence: CASSFLPGEGRQPQHF. Here the CDR3 DNA reads TGTGCCAGCAGTTTCCTCCCGGGAGAGGGAAGGCAGCCCCAGCATTTT. The rearrangement joins TRBV28 to TRBJ1-5; D is unclear. The CDR3 loop spans 16 amino acids. V was pared by 3 bases and J by 7 bases, with 19 bases between. Germline CDR1 MDHEN, CDR2 SYDVKM.

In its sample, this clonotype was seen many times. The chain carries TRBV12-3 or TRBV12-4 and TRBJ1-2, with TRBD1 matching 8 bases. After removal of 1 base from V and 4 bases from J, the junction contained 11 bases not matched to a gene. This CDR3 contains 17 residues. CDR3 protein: CASSLVRWDRPSYGYTF. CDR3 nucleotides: TGTGCCAGCAGTTTAGTACGCTGGGACAGGCCATCCTATGGCTACACCTTC.